This entry lists 12 T cell receptor beta chains sequenced from one sample in a study of T-cell reconstitution after alpha-beta-depleted transplantation in children. Construction of the TCRbeta library involved unique molecular identifiers. A single record per CDR3 protein comes from TCRdb applying MiXCR to the PCR reads. The sample consists of just under 550,000 distinct CDR3 sequences, around 16% of them appearing once. The source material was PBMCs from the stem cell graft donor, sampled from the stem cell graft. These receptors all stem from a human donor who donated a stem cell graft to a child with acute lymphoblastic leukemia.

The rearrangement uses TRBV10-3 and TRBJ2-1; D not certain. Trimming took off 1 base at V and 0 bases at J, with 7 bases between the two ends. CDR3 length equals 15 residues. Per germline, CDR1 ENHRY and CDR2 SYGVKD. CDR3 bases: TGTGCCATCAGTGAGTTGCGGAGCTCCTACAATGAGCAGTTCTTC. This sequence encodes CAISELRSSYNEQFF.

This clonotype occurred a few times. The V call is TRBV7-9, the J call TRBJ2-7; D uncertain. With 3 bases removed from V and 2 bases from J, the gap between germline ends came to 8 bases. The CDR3 spans 13 residues. CDR1 and CDR2 (germline): SEHNR, FQNEAQ (reference sequence). CDR3 loop: CASSFPTPYEQYF. In nucleotides, the CDR3 is TGTGCCAGCAGCTTCCCTACTCCCTACGAGCAGTACTTC.

In this sample, this clonotype turned up a few times. This rearrangement joins TRBV12-3 or TRBV12-4 to TRBJ1-4, with 9 bases that match TRBD1. This CDR3 region has 15 residues. With V trimmed by 5 bases and J by 3 bases, 4 bases remained unmatched. The CDR3 region has the DNA TGTGCCAGCAGTCCCACAGGGGGCTCTAATGAAAAACTGTTTTTT. Residues: CASSPTGGSNEKLFF.

The J gene is TRBJ2-1, the V gene TRBV27, with D tentatively TRBD2 (9 bases). V lost 3 bases and J 4 bases, leaving 16 bases between the germline ends. This CDR3 comprises 16 residues. Germline loops: CDR1 MNHEY, CDR2 SMNVEV (reference sequence). CDR3 nucleotide sequence: TGTGCCAGCAGTTTTGGACAGGGACTAGCATACAATGAGCAGTTCTTC. This encodes CASSFGQGLAYNEQFF.

This clonotype has a handful of counts. The V gene is TRBV5-1, the J gene TRBJ2-1; 10 bases map to TRBD2. Germline values: CDR1 SGHRS, CDR2 YFSETQ. V lost 3 bases and J lost 0; bases outside the gene matches: 12. This CDR3 has 19 residues. CDR3 in DNA: TGCGCCAGCAGCTCTGCAAATGGACTAGCGGAAAGCTCCTACAATGAGCAGTTCTTC. Its protein is CASSSANGLAESSYNEQFF.

This clonotype was seen at least ten times. The rearrangement uses TRBV14 and TRBJ2-1; TRBD1 aligns across 9 bases. Germline V gives CDR1 SGHDN, CDR2 FVKESK. This CDR3 is built from 15 residues. V lost 4 bases, J lost 6 bases, and 7 bases stayed unmatched. The DNA of the CDR3 is TGTGCCAGCAGCCCTGGGACAGGGAACCTCAATGAGCAGTTCTTC. Its translation: CASSPGTGNLNEQFF.

The chain recombines TRBV20-1 with TRBJ2-7, with 7 bases identical to TRBD2. J lost 2 bases, V lost 1 base, and 11 bases had no gene match. This CDR3 region has 16 residues. The germline V gene encodes CDR1 DFQATT and CDR2 SNEGSKA (reference sequence). CDR3 nucleotides: TGCAGTGCTAGAGGGCTAGCGGTAACTAACCCCTACGAGCAGTACTTC. Its protein is CSARGLAVTNPYEQYF.

The chain carries TRBV29-1 and TRBJ2-5; tentative D call: TRBD1 (5 bases). Trimming removed 6 bases at V and 5 bases at J, with 22 bases between. Germline values: CDR1 SQVTM, CDR2 ANQGSEA. This CDR3 spans 15 amino acids. The CDR3 loop reads CSVPSTPWGYETQYF. CDR3 nucleotide sequence: TGCAGCGTCCCCTCGACACCATGGGGCTATGAGACCCAGTACTTC.

CDR3 in DNA: TGTGCCAGCAGCTTAGGGGAGACCTCCTACGAGCAGTACTTC. Encoded protein: CASSLGETSYEQYF. The V and J genes are TRBV13 and TRBJ2-7; D call uncertain. The CDR3 is 14 residues long. Germline V gene sequence: CDR1 PRHDT, CDR2 FYEKMQ (reference sequence). Deletions cut 0 bases from V and 0 bases from J, with 6 bases between.

V and J are TRBV12-3 or TRBV12-4 and TRBJ1-3; D unclear. The V and J ends lost 3 bases and 15 bases respectively, with 12 bases between them. This CDR3 is built from 11 residues. The CDR3 nucleotides are TGTGCCAGCAGTTTTCGGGAGACTTCATATTTT. Translation: CASSFRETSYF.

The gene calls are TRBV4-1 and TRBJ2-5; no clear D. CDR1 is MGHRA and CDR2 is YSYEKL in the germline V gene. Trimming removed 0 bases from V and 1 base from J, with 9 bases in between. The CDR3 sequence is 15 residues long. In nucleotides, the CDR3 is TGCGCCAGCAGCCAAGATCTACAGAGCCAAGAGACCCAGTACTTC. This translates into CASSQDLQSQETQYF.

In this sample, this clonotype turned up a few times. V usage is TRBV27 and J usage is TRBJ1-1, with no clear D. CDR1 MNHEY and CDR2 SMNVEV come from the germline V gene (reference sequence). CDR3 length: 15 amino acids. Between the trimmed V and J ends, which lost 0 bases and 2 bases, there was a span of 10 bases. The DNA of the CDR3 is TGTGCCAGCAGTTTATCGCCAGCATCCAACACTGAAGCTTTCTTT. Translating it yields CASSLSPASNTEAFF.